The 23 T cell receptor beta chains reported below all come from one sample, sequenced in a study of blood T cell repertoires in COVID-19. Libraries were prepared by immunoSEQ multiplex PCR; TCRdb keeps only in-frame clonotypes and omits some of them. The sample has about 250,000 clones; 83% are singletons. Sequenced material: peripheral blood. These receptors all stem from a man older than 75 with acute or convalescent COVID-19.

The chain joins TRBV6-2 or TRBV6-3 to TRBJ2-2; no firm D call. Germline V gives CDR1 MNHEY, CDR2 SVGEGT. Trimming pared 5 bases from V and 0 bases from J, leaving 13 bases between. This CDR3 is 16 amino acids long. CDR3 in amino acids: CASSRREAANTGELFF. The CDR3 nucleotides read TGTGCCAGCAGTAGGAGAGAGGCAGCGAACACCGGGGAGCTGTTTTTT.

The rearrangement uses TRBV6-5 and TRBJ2-1; 13 bases map to TRBD2. V shed 8 bases, J shed 12 bases, and the junction held 7 bases outside the gene matches. The CDR3 covers 13 residues. The germline gives CDR1 MNHEY, CDR2 SVGAGI. DNA for the CDR3: TGTGCCAGCTGGACTAGCGGGAGAGCGAGGCAGTTCTTC. Residues: CASWTSGRARQFF.

The chain links TRBV5-6 to TRBJ2-7, with TRBD1 matching 9 bases. The CDR3 totals 16 residues. CDR1 is SGHDT, CDR2 YYEEEE, per germline. V shed 0 bases and J 2 bases; nucleotides not matched to a gene: 6. This CDR3 reads CASSLVGWDRAYEQYF. For the CDR3, the DNA is TGTGCCAGCAGCTTGGTAGGGTGGGACAGGGCCTACGAGCAGTACTTC.

This chain joins TRBV2 and TRBJ1-2; a weak D match, TRBD1 (6 bases). The V gene's germline CDR1 is SNHLY and CDR2 FYNNEI. Trimming took off 9 bases at V and 5 bases at J, with 19 bases between the two ends. CDR3 length: 14 amino acids. The chain's CDR3 is CARGGAQVGYGYTF. In DNA form, the CDR3 reads TGTGCCAGAGGGGGGGCTCAGGTGGGATATGGCTACACCTTC. The variable domain in full, with the rest retrieved from reference TRBV2 and TRBJ1-2, is EPEVTQTPSHQVTQMGQEVILRCVPISNHLYFYWYRQILGQKVEFLVSFYNNEISEKSEIFDDQFSVERPDGSNFTLKIRSTKLEDSAMYFCARGGAQVGYGYTFGSGTRLTVV.

The rearrangement joins TRBV5-4 to TRBJ1-1, with D tentatively TRBD1 (6 bases). The germline V gene encodes CDR1 SGHNT and CDR2 YYREEE (reference sequence). V shed 1 base and J shed 1 base, with 17 bases lying between them. The CDR3 length is 17 residues. The CDR3 DNA reads as TGTGCCAGCAGCTTGTTGGGGGCGCTGACAGCGAACACTGAAGCTTTCTTT. This sequence encodes CASSLLGALTANTEAFF.

The V call is TRBV10-3, the J call TRBJ2-7; possibly TRBD1 for D (6 bases). CDR3 length equals 15 residues. The V end was cut by 4 bases, the J end by 3 bases, with 16 bases between. CDR1 is ENHRY, CDR2 SYGVKD, per germline. CDR3 residues: CAISGKGQSLYEQYF. The DNA for the CDR3 is TGTGCCATCAGTGGTAAAGGACAGAGCCTCTACGAGCAGTACTTC.

The genes are TRBV18 and TRBJ1-5; D gene uncertain. Germline assignment: CDR1 KGHSH and CDR2 LQKENI. The CDR3 spans 14 residues. V was cut by 3 bases and J by 0 bases, with 6 bases left in between. CDR3 nucleotides: TGTGCCAGCTCACCGACACTTAGCAATCAGCCCCAGCATTTT. This translates into CASSPTLSNQPQHF.

The gene calls are TRBV5-1 and TRBJ2-2; 11 bases line up with TRBD1. Germline V gene lookup returns CDR1 SGHRS and CDR2 YFSETQ. The V segment lost 0 bases and the J segment 3 bases; nucleotides outside the gene matches: 7. The CDR3 covers 18 residues. CDR3 amino acids: CASSLEGQGALDTGELFF. For the CDR3, the DNA is TGCGCCAGCAGCTTGGAAGGACAGGGGGCGCTGGACACCGGGGAGCTGTTTTTT.

This clone was seen a handful of times. This chain links TRBV7-3 with TRBJ2-2, with 8 bases aligning to TRBD1. Germline V lookup: CDR1 SGHTA, CDR2 FQGTGA. The CDR3 runs 15 residues. V shed 3 bases, J shed 5 bases, and the junction held 5 bases outside the gene matches. The CDR3 spells CASSLGTGTTGELFF. CDR3 bases: TGTGCCAGCAGCTTGGGGACAGGTACTACCGGGGAGCTGTTTTTT.

The rearrangement uses TRBV2 and TRBJ2-4, with a weak D call TRBD1 (6 bases). CDR1 and CDR2 from the germline V gene are SNHLY and FYNNEI. The CDR3 loop spans 14 amino acids. The V end was cut by 7 bases, the J end by 8 bases, with 18 bases between. The CDR3 nucleotides are TGTGCCAGCAATGGGGGCCTAAAGGTGGACATTCAGTACTTC. Translation gives CASNGGLKVDIQYF.

The V gene is TRBV10-1, the J gene TRBJ1-1; D might be TRBD1 (5 bases). This CDR3 is 13 amino acids long. Trimming removed 10 bases from V and 4 bases from J, with 16 bases in between. The germline gives CDR1 WNHNN, CDR2 SYGVQD (reference sequence). CDR3 protein: CATTRSGSTEAFF. DNA for the CDR3: TGCGCCACAACACGATCAGGGTCCACTGAAGCTTTCTTT.

Comments on this clone: Other DNA sequences from this sample encode an identical CDR3 as well. The rearrangement joins TRBV29-1 to TRBJ2-2; maybe TRBD1 (6 bases). Germline values: CDR1 SQVTM, CDR2 ANQGSEA. V was cut by 3 bases and J by 1 base, with 6 bases left in between. The CDR3 is 13 residues long. This CDR3 is CSVDRGNTGELFF. The CDR3, as DNA: TGCAGCGTTGACAGGGGGAACACCGGGGAGCTGTTTTTT.

The chain's CDR3 is CAISEDRGNQPQHF. The CDR3 DNA reads TGTGCCATCAGTGAGGACAGGGGCAATCAGCCCCAGCATTTT. This chain links TRBV10-3 with TRBJ1-5; TRBD1 matches at 7 bases. The CDR3 loop spans 14 amino acids. The germline V gene has CDR1 ENHRY and CDR2 SYGVKD. With 2 bases clipped from V and 2 bases from J, the junction kept 0 bases outside the gene matches.

The chain joins TRBV6-2 or TRBV6-3 to TRBJ2-7; 11 bases are shared with TRBD1. Looked up from germline, CDR1 is MNHEY and CDR2 is SVGEGT. Germline trimming cut 6 bases from V and 4 bases from J; bases unmatched to any gene: 5. The CDR3 is 14 amino acids. The CDR3 region has the DNA TGTGCCAGCAGCAGGACAGGGGGCGCATACGAGCAGTACTTC. It translates to CASSRTGGAYEQYF.

There are many counts of this clone. The chain couples TRBV7-9 to TRBJ1-1, with a tentative D call TRBD1 (6 bases). Germline V CDR1 and CDR2: SEHNR, FQNEAQ (reference sequence). The CDR3 is made up of 14 amino acids. V was clipped by 3 bases and J by 5 bases, with 13 bases between them. DNA for the CDR3: TGTGCCAGCAGCTTTGGGGGCGGTTGGACTGAAGCTTTCTTT. Its protein product is CASSFGGGWTEAFF.

The genes are TRBV5-8 and TRBJ2-3; 9 nucleotides align to TRBD1. The length of the CDR3 is 14 residues. CDR1 and CDR2 from the germline V gene are SGHTS and YDEGEE. The V gene end was trimmed by 0 bases and the J gene end by 5 bases; junction bases not matched to a gene: 1. For the CDR3, the DNA is TGTGCCAGCAGCTTGGACAGGGGGCTAGATACGCAGTATTTT. It encodes CASSLDRGLDTQYF.

V and J are TRBV19 and TRBJ1-6; 9 nucleotides match TRBD1. The germline V gene encodes CDR1 LNHDA and CDR2 SQIVND (reference sequence). J gave up 6 bases and V 5 bases, and 2 bases lay outside the gene matches. The CDR3 is 14 amino acids. CDR3 residues: CASSQDRGNSPLHF. The CDR3 nucleotides are TGTGCCAGTAGTCAGGACAGGGGTAATTCACCCCTCCACTTT.

This chain joins TRBV6-5 and TRBJ1-2, with 9 bases that match TRBD1. Germline V gives CDR1 MNHEY, CDR2 SVGAGI. CDR3 length: 14 amino acids. Losses at the gene ends were 8 bases for V and 4 bases for J; bases not matched to a gene: 8. The CDR3 DNA reads TGTGCCAGCCATAACAGGGGGCTCATCTATGGCTACACCTTC. Residues: CASHNRGLIYGYTF.

This chain connects TRBV2 to TRBJ1-5; possible D gene TRBD1, 6 bases. The CDR3 loop spans 14 amino acids. V lost 6 bases and J 7 bases, leaving 16 bases between the germline ends. Looked up from germline, CDR1 is SNHLY and CDR2 is FYNNEI. The CDR3, as DNA: TGTGCCAGCAGCAGTGTAGGGGGTTTGCAGCCCCAGCATTTT. Translation: CASSSVGGLQPQHF.

V usage is TRBV3-1 (or the pseudogene TRBV3-2) and J usage is TRBJ2-1; 13 bases match TRBD2. The germline gives CDR1 LGHDT, CDR2 YNNKEL (reference sequence). V lost 3 bases and J lost 7; bases outside the gene matches: 6. The CDR3 totals 16 residues. This CDR3 is CASSQGWGLAGNEQFF. The CDR3 nucleotides read TGTGCCAGCAGCCAGGGCTGGGGACTAGCGGGAAATGAGCAGTTCTTC.

J is TRBJ2-7 and V is TRBV7-2, with 11 bases matching TRBD2. Germline V gives CDR1 SGHTA, CDR2 FQGNSA. Trimming cost V 4 bases and J 6 bases; bases outside gene matches: 8. The CDR3 is 15 residues long. The CDR3 DNA is TGTGCCAGCAGCTCTGACCCGGGACTAGCGGTCGAGCAGTACTTC. This sequence encodes CASSSDPGLAVEQYF.

This clone was detected a few times. The chain combines TRBV10-3 with TRBJ1-6, with 9 bases lining up with TRBD1. Unmatched junction bases numbered 4, after V lost 0 bases and J lost 10 bases. CDR3 length: 15 residues. The germline V gene has CDR1 ENHRY and CDR2 SYGVKD. DNA for the CDR3: TGTGCCATCAGTGAGTCGGGACAGGGTAAATCACCCCTCCACTTT. Translated, it gives CAISESGQGKSPLHF.

The CDR3 DNA reads TGTGCCAGCAGTTTTGGGACAGGGGGGAGTTCACCCCTCCACTTT. It translates to CASSFGTGGSSPLHF. The rearrangement joins TRBV27 to TRBJ1-6; 11 bases line up with TRBD1. The CDR3 loop spans 15 amino acids. Germline-derived CDR1 and CDR2 are MNHEY and SMNVEV (reference sequence). V lost 3 bases, J lost 9 bases, and 4 bases stayed unmatched.